These T cell receptor beta chains were read from a single sample in a study of blood T cell repertoires in COVID-19. Sequenced by immunoSEQ multiplex PCR; TCRdb stores in-frame clones only, minus some. The sample records approximately 150,000 clones, 80% being singletons. The sample was peripheral blood. Receptors were obtained from a man aged 70-80 years who had recovered from COVID-19. Both conserved end residues are part of each CDR3. The D gene is left open where the match is weak. Clone size appears in some rows only: once, few, many, or a class for an expanded clone.

j_call d_call clone_size v_call cdr3_aa cdr3_nt
TRBJ2-2 TRBD1 - TRBV7-6 CASSVGTVNTGELFF TGTGCCAGCAGCGTGGGGACAGTAAACACCGGGGAGCTGTTTTTT
TRBJ1-4 TRBD1 - TRBV5-1 CASSYRTGANEKLFF TGCGCCAGCAGCTACCGGACAGGGGCTAATGAAAAACTGTTTTTT
TRBJ2-2 TRBD2 - TRBV5-1 CASSLSGSTGELFF TGCGCCAGCAGCCTTAGCGGGAGTACCGGGGAGCTGTTTTTT
TRBJ2-5 TRBD2 - TRBV3-1/TRBV3-2 CASLTSGRRETQYF TGTGCCAGCCTTACTAGCGGGAGGAGGGAGACCCAGTACTTC
TRBJ2-4 - - TRBV12-2 CASRPLAVLDEEYATVEKNIQYF TGTGCAAGTCGCCCTCTAGCAGTTCTAGACGAGGAATACGCCACCGTAGAAAAAAACATTCAGTACTTC
TRBJ2-3 TRBD2 - TRBV5-4 CASGLPGRTSPADTQYF TGTGCCAGCGGCTTACCCGGCAGGACTAGCCCCGCAGATACGCAGTATTTT
TRBJ2-1 TRBD2 - TRBV5-1 CASSAGLAGFKGYNEQFF TGCGCCAGCAGCGCGGGACTAGCGGGTTTCAAGGGGTACAATGAGCAGTTCTTC
TRBJ2-3 - - TRBV6-5 CASSSTSTGRSDTQYF TGTGCCAGCAGTTCTACTTCGACAGGGAGGTCAGATACGCAGTATTTT
TRBJ2-3 - few TRBV6-5 CASSSRRADTQYF TGTGCCAGCAGTTCCCGGCGGGCAGATACGCAGTATTTT
TRBJ1-5 - - TRBV19 CASSMDSYSNQPQHF TGTGCCAGTAGTATGGACAGTTATAGCAATCAGCCCCAGCATTTT
TRBJ2-7 - once TRBV18 CASSPRRDQNEQYF TGTGCCAGCTCACCACGGAGGGATCAGAACGAGCAGTACTTC
TRBJ2-2 - - TRBV25-1 CASSDLRSNTGELFF TGTGCCAGCAGTGACTTGCGTTCGAACACCGGGGAGCTGTTTTTT
TRBJ2-7 - - TRBV30 CAWNRGGDNEQYF TGTGCCTGGAACCGAGGGGGAGATAACGAGCAGTACTTC
TRBJ2-3 - - TRBV11-2 CASSLVPGRDTQYF TGTGCCAGCAGCTTAGTCCCGGGTAGGGATACGCAGTATTTT